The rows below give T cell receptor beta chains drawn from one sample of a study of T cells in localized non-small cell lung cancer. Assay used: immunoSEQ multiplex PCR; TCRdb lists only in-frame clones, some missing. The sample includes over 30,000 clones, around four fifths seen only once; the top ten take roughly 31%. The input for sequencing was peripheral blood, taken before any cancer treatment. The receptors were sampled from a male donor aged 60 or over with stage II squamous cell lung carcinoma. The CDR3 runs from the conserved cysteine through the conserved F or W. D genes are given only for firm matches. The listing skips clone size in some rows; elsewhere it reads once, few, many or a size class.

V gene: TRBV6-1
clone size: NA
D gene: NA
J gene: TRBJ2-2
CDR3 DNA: TGTGCCAGCAGTGAAACTTCGGCGGCTCGCGGGGAGCTGTTTTTT
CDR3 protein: CASSETSAARGELFF

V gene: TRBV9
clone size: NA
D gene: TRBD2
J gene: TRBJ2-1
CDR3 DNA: TGTGCCAGCAGCAAAGCCCGAAGCGGGGGGGCCGCGAATGAGCAGTTCTTC
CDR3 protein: CASSKARSGGAANEQFF

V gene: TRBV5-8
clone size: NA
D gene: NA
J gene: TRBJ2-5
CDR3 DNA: TGTGCCAGCAACCCTGCCGGGAGCACGCGGGAGACCCAGTACTTC
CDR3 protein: CASNPAGSTRETQYF

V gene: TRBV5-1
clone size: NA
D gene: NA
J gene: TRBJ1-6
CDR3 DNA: TGCGCCAGCAGCTTGGAGGGCAGGGAGAATTCACCCCTCCACTTT
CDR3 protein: CASSLEGRENSPLHF

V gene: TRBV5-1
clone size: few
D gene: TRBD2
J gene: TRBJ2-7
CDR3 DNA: TGCGCCAGCAGCTTGGGCAGCGGGAGCGGCTACGAGCAGTACTTC
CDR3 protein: CASSLGSGSGYEQYF

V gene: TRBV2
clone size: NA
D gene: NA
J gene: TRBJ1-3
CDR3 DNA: TGTGCCAGCAGTGCCCTCCCTGGAAACACCATATATTTT
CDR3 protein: CASSALPGNTIYF

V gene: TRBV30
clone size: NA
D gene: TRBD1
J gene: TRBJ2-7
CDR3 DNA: TGTGCCTGGAGCCCCACCGAAGGGACAGGTAACTACGAGCAGTACTTC
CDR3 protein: CAWSPTEGTGNYEQYF

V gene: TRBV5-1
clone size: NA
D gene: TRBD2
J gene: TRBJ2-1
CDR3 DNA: TGCGCCAGCAGCTTTTCGGGCGGGGGAAACAATGAGCAGTTCTTC
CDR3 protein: CASSFSGGGNNEQFF

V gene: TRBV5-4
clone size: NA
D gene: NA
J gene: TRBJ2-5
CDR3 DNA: TGTGCCAGCAGCTCATTAGAGACCCAGTACTTC
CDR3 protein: CASSSLETQYF

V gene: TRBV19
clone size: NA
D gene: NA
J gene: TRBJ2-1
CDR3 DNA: TGTGCCAGTAGTGCAACCGGGTCCCCTTGGGACAATGAGCAGTTCTTC
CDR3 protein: CASSATGSPWDNEQFF

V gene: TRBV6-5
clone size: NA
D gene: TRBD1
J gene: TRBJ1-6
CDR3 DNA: TGTGCCAGCAGGATACAGGGGGGCCCTTTTTCACCCCTCCACTTT
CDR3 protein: CASRIQGGPFSPLHF

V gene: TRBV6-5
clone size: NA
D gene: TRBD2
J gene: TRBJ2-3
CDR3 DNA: TGTGCCAGCAGTTACTCAGCGGGGGGAGCAGATACGCAGTATTTT
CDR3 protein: CASSYSAGGADTQYF

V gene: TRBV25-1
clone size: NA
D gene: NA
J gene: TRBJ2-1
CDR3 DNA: TGTGCCAGCAGACCAGACCCCCCTTCGGCGGGTGAGCAGTTCTTC
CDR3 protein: CASRPDPPSAGEQFF

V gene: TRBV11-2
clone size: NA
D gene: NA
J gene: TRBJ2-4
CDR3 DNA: TGTGCCAGCAGCTCGGTTGGGGGGGCTATCAAAAACATTCAGTACTTC
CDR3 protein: CASSSVGGAIKNIQYF

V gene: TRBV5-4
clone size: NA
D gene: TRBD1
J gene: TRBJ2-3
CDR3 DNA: TGTGCCAGCAGTTCCGGGACAGGGCAAGGTGCTACGCAGTATTTT
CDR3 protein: CASSSGTGQGATQYF

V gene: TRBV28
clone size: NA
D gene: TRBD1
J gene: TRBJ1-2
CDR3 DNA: TGTGCCAGCAGTTCTACAGGGGCTCTTGGCTACACCTTC
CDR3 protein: CASSSTGALGYTF

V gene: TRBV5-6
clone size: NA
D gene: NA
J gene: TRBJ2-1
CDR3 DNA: TGTGCCAGCAGCCGGGAAGACAGGACCTACAATGAGCAGTTCTTC
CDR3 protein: CASSREDRTYNEQFF

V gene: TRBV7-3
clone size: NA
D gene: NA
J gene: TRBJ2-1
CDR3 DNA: TGTGCCAGCAGCTCGCAGATGGGTGAGCAGTTCTTC
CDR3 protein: CASSSQMGEQFF

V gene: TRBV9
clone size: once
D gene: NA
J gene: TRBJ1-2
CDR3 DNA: TGTGCCAGCAGCGTAGAGGGGTATGGCTACACCTTC
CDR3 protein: CASSVEGYGYTF

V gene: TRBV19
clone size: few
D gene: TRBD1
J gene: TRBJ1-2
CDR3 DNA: TGTGCCAGTAGTAGGGACAGGGTGATCTATGGCTACACCTTC
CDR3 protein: CASSRDRVIYGYTF

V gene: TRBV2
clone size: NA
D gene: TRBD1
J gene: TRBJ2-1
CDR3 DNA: TGTGCCAGCAGTGAGGCGGCGGGACAGGGGGTGGCTTTATTCGATGAGCAGTTCTTC
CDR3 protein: CASSEAAGQGVALFDEQFF

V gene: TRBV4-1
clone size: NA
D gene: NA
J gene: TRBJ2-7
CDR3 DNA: TGCGCCAGCAGCCAGAGGAACCCCCTAGGGGAGCAGTACTTC
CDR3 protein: CASSQRNPLGEQYF

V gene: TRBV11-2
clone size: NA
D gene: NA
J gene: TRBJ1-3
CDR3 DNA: TGTGCCAGCAGCTTAAGACAGGCGAGCTCTGGAAACACCATATATTTT
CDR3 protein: CASSLRQASSGNTIYF

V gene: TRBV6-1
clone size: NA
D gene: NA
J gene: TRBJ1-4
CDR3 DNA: TGTGCCAGCAGTGACGCTGGGCAGGGAGGTGGGGCAACTAATGAAAAACTGTTTTTT
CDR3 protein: CASSDAGQGGGATNEKLFF

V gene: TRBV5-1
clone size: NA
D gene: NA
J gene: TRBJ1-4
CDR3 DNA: TGCGCCAGCAGCTTGGACAGGGCGCACCCCCACCGAAATGAAAAACTGTTTTTT
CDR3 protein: CASSLDRAHPHRNEKLFF

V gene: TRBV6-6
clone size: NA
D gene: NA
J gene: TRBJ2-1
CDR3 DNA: TGTGCCAGCAGTCGGGGTGGGGGAAGGAATGAGCAGTTCTTC
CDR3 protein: CASSRGGGRNEQFF

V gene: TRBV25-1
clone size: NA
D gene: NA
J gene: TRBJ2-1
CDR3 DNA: TGTGCCAGCAGGACGGCTGGAGGCAATAATGAGCAGTTCTTC
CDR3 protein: CASRTAGGNNEQFF

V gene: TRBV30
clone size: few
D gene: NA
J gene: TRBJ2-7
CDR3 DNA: TGTGCCTGGAGTGTGGAACTTTCCTACGAGCAGTACTTC
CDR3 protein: CAWSVELSYEQYF

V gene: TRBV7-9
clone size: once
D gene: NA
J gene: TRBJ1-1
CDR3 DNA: TGTGCCAGCAGCCCCACAGAGAACACTGAAGCTTTCTTT
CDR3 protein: CASSPTENTEAFF

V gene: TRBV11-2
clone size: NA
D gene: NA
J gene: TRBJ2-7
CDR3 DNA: TGTGCCAGCAGCCCTTGGGGGGGGCGAGATTCCTACGAGCAGTACTTC
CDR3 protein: CASSPWGGRDSYEQYF

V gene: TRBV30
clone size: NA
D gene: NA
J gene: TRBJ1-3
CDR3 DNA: TGTGCCTGGAGTCGCAAGTCGACCGGAGCTACAATGAACACCATATATTTT
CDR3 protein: CAWSRKSTGATMNTIYF

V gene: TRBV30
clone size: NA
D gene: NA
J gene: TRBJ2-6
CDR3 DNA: TGTGCCTGGAGTCAAGGGGGGATATCCTCTGGGGCCAACGTCCTGACTTTC
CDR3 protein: CAWSQGGISSGANVLTF

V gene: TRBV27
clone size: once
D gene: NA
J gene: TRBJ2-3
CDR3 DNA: TGTGCCAGCAGTTTGCAGACCTCAGGCACAGATACGCAGTATTTT
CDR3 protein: CASSLQTSGTDTQYF

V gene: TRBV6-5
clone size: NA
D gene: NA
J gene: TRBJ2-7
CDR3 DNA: TGTGCCAGCAGCCGCGGGGCCTCCTACGAGCAGTACTTC
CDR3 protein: CASSRGASYEQYF

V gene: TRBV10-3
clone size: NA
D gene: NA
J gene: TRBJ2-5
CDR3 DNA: TGTGCCATCAGTGACCCGATCTCCGCACTATCCGGGACAAGCCAAGAGACCCAGTACTTC
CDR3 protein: CAISDPISALSGTSQETQYF

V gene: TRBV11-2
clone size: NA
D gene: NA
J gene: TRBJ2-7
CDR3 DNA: TGTGCCAGCAGCCGAACATGGAACGAGCAGTACTTC
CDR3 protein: CASSRTWNEQYF

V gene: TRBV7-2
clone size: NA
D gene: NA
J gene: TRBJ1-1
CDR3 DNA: TGTGCCAGCGAACAGGGAAGGGGCACTGAAGCTTTCTTT
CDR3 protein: CASEQGRGTEAFF

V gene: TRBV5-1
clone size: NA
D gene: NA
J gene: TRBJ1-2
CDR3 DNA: TGCGCCAGCAGCTTGGACAGCGCCTATGGCTACACCTTC
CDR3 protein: CASSLDSAYGYTF

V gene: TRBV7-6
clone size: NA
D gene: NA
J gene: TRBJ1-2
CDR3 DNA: TGTGCCAGCAGCTTAGAGGTCGGGGATGGCTACACCTTC
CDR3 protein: CASSLEVGDGYTF

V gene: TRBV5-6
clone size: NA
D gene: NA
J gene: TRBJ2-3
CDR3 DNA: TGTGCCACCGGAGGGGATACTAGCACAGATACGCAGTATTTT
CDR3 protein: CATGGDTSTDTQYF

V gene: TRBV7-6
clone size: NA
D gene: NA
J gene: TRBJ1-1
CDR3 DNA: TGTGCCAGCAGCTTAGAGATGGCCCTGAGGACTGAAGCTTTCTTT
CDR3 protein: CASSLEMALRTEAFF

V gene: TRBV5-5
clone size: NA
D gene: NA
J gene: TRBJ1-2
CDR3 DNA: TGTGCCAGCAGCTTGGGGGGGATCGGTAACTATGGCTACACCTTC
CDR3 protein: CASSLGGIGNYGYTF

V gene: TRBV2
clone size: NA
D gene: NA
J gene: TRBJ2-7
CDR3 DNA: TGTGCCAGTACACTCATCGGTGGGAGCGAGCAGTACTTC
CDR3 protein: CASTLIGGSEQYF